The rows below give T cell receptor beta chains drawn from one sample of a study of blood T cell repertoires in COVID-19. The method was immunoSEQ multiplex PCR; TCRdb's version includes in-frame clones alone and lacks a portion of them. Of 250,000 to 350,000 clones in the sample, 86% were seen once. Input material: peripheral blood. The origin of the receptors is a woman aged 45-65 years with acute or convalescent COVID-19. CDR3s leave out the opening cysteine and the closing phenylalanine or tryptophan. The order of the fields is J gene, V gene, CDR3 protein.

J: TRBJ1-2
V: TRBV11-2
CDR3: ASRSGTGEYGYT

J: TRBJ1-3
V: TRBV2
CDR3: ASSEELMDSYISGNTIY

J: TRBJ2-5
V: TRBV9
CDR3: ASSARDRETQY

J: TRBJ1-6
V: TRBV19
CDR3: ASSKQGASFSPLH

J: TRBJ2-5
V: TRBV18
CDR3: ASSRSQRFQETQY

J: TRBJ2-3
V: TRBV9
CDR3: ASSVLGGVDTDTQY

J: TRBJ1-3
V: TRBV11-3
CDR3: AGKRRERGTGNTIY

J: TRBJ2-1
V: TRBV19
CDR3: ASSALVFGTSGSFGDSNEQF

J: TRBJ1-1
V: TRBV19
CDR3: ASSIGGITEAF

J: TRBJ2-5
V: TRBV3-1/TRBV3-2
CDR3: ASSQTRTGHPETQY

J: TRBJ2-1
V: TRBV7-3
CDR3: ASSLQGLDEQF